Each of the 26 T cell receptor beta chains below was sequenced from the same sample in a study of cytomegalovirus exposure and HLA in healthy donors. Use of 60 Vbeta and 13 Jbeta primers characterized the PCR. Produced via immunoSEQ multiplex PCR; TCRdb's table is partial and in-frame only. The table shows some 130,000 clones, with about 70% occurring only once. The sequenced sample was PBMCs. The receptors here all came from a man aged 35-49 years in good health and CMV-seronegative.

This chain uses TRBV10-1 with TRBJ1-1, with TRBD1 identical over 9 bases. The CDR3 covers 14 residues. Germline lookup yields CDR1 WNHNN and CDR2 SYGVQD (reference sequence). V gave up 2 bases and J gave up 6 bases; unmatched junction bases: 4. CDR3 loop: CASSEDRGDAEAFF. CDR3 DNA: TGCGCCAGCAGTGAGGACAGGGGGGATGCTGAAGCTTTCTTT.

J is TRBJ2-5 and V is TRBV2; 12 positions match TRBD2. Trimming at V came to 4 bases and at J to 5 bases, leaving 5 bases not matched to a gene. Per germline, CDR1 SNHLY and CDR2 FYNNEI. There are 15 residues in the CDR3. CDR3: CASSGLAGGWETQYF. The CDR3, as DNA: TGTGCCAGCAGTGGGCTAGCGGGAGGGTGGGAGACCCAGTACTTC.

V usage is TRBV9 and J usage is TRBJ1-2; 8 nucleotides align to TRBD1. This CDR3 has 13 amino acids. Germline V lookup: CDR1 SGDLS, CDR2 YYNGEE. After removal of 4 bases from V and 2 bases from J, the junction contained 1 base not matched to a gene. The chain's CDR3 is CASSRDRNYGYTF. DNA of the CDR3: TGTGCCAGCAGCAGGGACAGGAACTATGGCTACACCTTC.

The chain combines TRBV11-3 with TRBJ2-2; D is perhaps TRBD2 (7 bases). This CDR3 comprises 17 residues. V was cut by 5 bases and J by 4 bases, with 20 bases left in between. CDR1 and CDR2 from the germline V gene are SGHNT and YENEEA. Here the CDR3 DNA reads TGTGCCAGCAGCCGAGGGGGGGTCCCAGGGGCCACCGGGGAGCTGTTTTTT. It translates to CASSRGGVPGATGELFF.

The chain carries TRBV19 and TRBJ2-2; D possibly corresponds to TRBD1 (6 bases). The CDR3 is made up of 13 amino acids. V lost 5 bases, J lost 7 bases, and 11 bases lay in between. The germline gives CDR1 LNHDA, CDR2 SQIVND (reference sequence). CDR3 residues: CASSDRLGGELFF. The DNA for the CDR3 is TGTGCCAGTAGTGACAGGTTGGGCGGGGAGCTGTTTTTT.

V gene TRBV7-2 combines with J gene TRBJ2-7; D is perhaps TRBD2 (7 bases). Looked up from germline, CDR1 is SGHTA and CDR2 is FQGNSA. V was cut by 1 base and J by 4 bases, with 11 bases left in between. The length of the CDR3 is 14 residues. CDR3 sequence: CASSLGGGHYEQYF. The CDR3 DNA reads as TGTGCCAGCAGCTTAGGCGGGGGCCATTACGAGCAGTACTTC.

The rearrangement links TRBV7-2 to TRBJ1-1, with unresolved D. This CDR3 is built from 15 residues. Trimming removed 2 bases at V and 1 base at J, with 11 bases between. CDR1 and CDR2 from the germline V gene are SGHTA and FQGNSA. The CDR3 loop reads CASSLYGGGNTEAFF. The CDR3 DNA reads as TGTGCCAGCAGCTTATACGGCGGAGGGAACACTGAAGCTTTCTTT.

This clone appeared a single time. The rearrangement links TRBV6-5 to TRBJ2-5; TRBD2 aligns across 8 bases. The CDR3 is made up of 14 amino acids. Germline CDR1 and CDR2: MNHEY and SVGAGI. The V gene end was trimmed by 6 bases and the J gene end by 5 bases; junction bases not matched to a gene: 8. Here the CDR3 reads CASRPGGGRETQYF. The DNA for the CDR3 is TGTGCCAGCAGACCCGGTGGCGGGAGGGAGACCCAGTACTTC.

V is TRBV27 and J is TRBJ2-5, with TRBD2 identical over 10 bases. Per the germline V gene, CDR1 is MNHEY and CDR2 is SMNVEV (reference sequence). Trimming removed 5 bases from V and 5 bases from J; junction bases left unmatched: 5. The CDR3 totals 14 residues. The CDR3 DNA follows: TGTGCCAGCAGTCAAGCGGGAGGGGGCGAGACCCAGTACTTC. It translates to CASSQAGGGETQYF.

J is TRBJ2-3 and V is TRBV7-3, with D perhaps matching TRBD1 (6 bases). CDR1 and CDR2 (germline): SGHTA, FQGTGA. This CDR3 region has 13 residues. V was pared by 7 bases and J by 2 bases, with 10 bases between. The DNA of the CDR3 is TGTGCCAGCAATACAGGGAACACAGATACGCAGTATTTT. Its translation is CASNTGNTDTQYF.

The chain recombines TRBV10-3 with TRBJ1-5; D is unresolved. The V gene lost 2 bases and the J gene lost 2 bases, with 13 bases spanning the gap. Germline CDR1 and CDR2: ENHRY and SYGVKD. The CDR3 has 16 residues. CDR3 amino acids: CAISESPKSGNQPQHF. The CDR3 nucleotides are TGTGCCATCAGTGAGAGCCCCAAGTCCGGCAATCAGCCCCAGCATTTT.

The V gene is TRBV30, the J gene TRBJ2-3, with D possibly TRBD1 on 6 matching bases. V gave up 2 bases and J gave up 8 bases, with 14 bases separating them. Germline values: CDR1 GTSNPN, CDR2 SVGIG (reference sequence). CDR3 length: 13 residues. CDR3 coding DNA: TGTGCCTGGAGTAAGGGGGATATAGGTACGCAGTATTTT. It encodes CAWSKGDIGTQYF.

As for this clone: The sample contains more than one DNA sequence encoding this CDR3. In DNA form, the CDR3 reads TGTGCCAGCTCCCCGTCCCAAGAGACCCAGTACTTC. Protein: CASSPSQETQYF. The chain has TRBV18 and TRBJ2-5; D is undetermined. Germline V gives CDR1 KGHSH, CDR2 LQKENI. The CDR3 has 12 amino acids. V gave up 6 bases and J gave up 1 base, with 6 bases separating them.

V gene TRBV7-6 combines with J gene TRBJ2-7, with 9 positions matching TRBD2. J lost 5 bases, V lost 6 bases, and 8 bases had no gene match. The V gene's germline CDR1 is SGHVS and CDR2 FNYEAQ. This CDR3 contains 14 residues. CDR3: CASSPAGGPDEQYF. In DNA, the CDR3 is TGTGCCAGCAGTCCTGCGGGAGGGCCCGACGAGCAGTACTTC.

The CDR3 loop is CASSELGLAGELFF. In DNA, the CDR3 is TGTGCCAGCAGTGAATTGGGCCTGGCCGGGGAGCTGTTTTTT. This chain uses TRBV6-1 with TRBJ2-2; no clear D. V dropped 2 bases and J dropped 6 bases, with 10 bases sitting between them. Looked up from germline, CDR1 is MNHNS and CDR2 is SASEGT. CDR3 length equals 14 residues.

J is TRBJ1-2 and V is TRBV5-6, with D hard to call. The CDR3 has 14 amino acids. Trimming pared 1 base from V and 4 bases from J, leaving 11 bases between. Looked up from germline, CDR1 is SGHDT and CDR2 is YYEEEE. The CDR3 reads CASSLRLAGYGYTF. In nucleotides, the CDR3 is TGTGCCAGCAGCTTGAGGTTGGCGGGCTATGGCTACACCTTC.

This chain links TRBV4-3 with TRBJ2-7; a weak D match, TRBD1 (6 bases). CDR1 LGHNA and CDR2 YSLEER come from the germline V gene. V dropped 2 bases and J dropped 5 bases, with 16 bases sitting between them. This CDR3 region has 15 residues. CDR3 loop: CASSQSTGSVDEQYF. CDR3 DNA sequence: TGCGCCAGCAGCCAAAGCACAGGGAGCGTGGACGAGCAGTACTTC.

This clone appeared a single time. The genes are TRBV7-9 and TRBJ2-5; D unresolved. Trimming left V 7 bases short and J 5 bases short, with 14 bases between. The CDR3 consists of 13 residues. Germline V gene data show CDR1 as SEHNR and CDR2 as FQNEAQ (reference sequence). Written as DNA, the CDR3 is TGTGCCAGCAAAAGTCAGAATACGGAGACCCAGTACTTC. As protein: CASKSQNTETQYF. Looking up the rest from reference TRBV7-9 and TRBJ2-5 gives the full variable domain: DTGVSQNPRHKITKRGQNVTFRCDPISEHNRLYWYRQTLGQGPEFLTYFQNEAQLEKSRLLSDRFSAERPKGSFSTLEIQRTEQGDSAMYLCASKSQNTETQYFGPGTRLLVL.

The V call is TRBV29-1, the J call TRBJ2-7, with D maybe TRBD2 (5 bases). The CDR3 is 14 amino acids. Germline V gene lookup returns CDR1 SQVTM and CDR2 ANQGSEA. The V end lost 3 bases, the J end lost 4 bases, and 16 bases lay between the germline ends. This CDR3 is CSVEGSLGSYEQYF. For the CDR3, the DNA is TGCAGCGTTGAGGGGAGCTTAGGTTCTTACGAGCAGTACTTC.

The chain links TRBV19 to TRBJ2-5, with 10 bases aligning to TRBD2. Germline V gene sequence: CDR1 LNHDA, CDR2 SQIVND (reference sequence). The J segment lost 4 bases and the V segment lost 4 bases, leaving 9 bases of the junction unmatched. CDR3 length: 16 amino acids. The CDR3 DNA follows: TGTGCCAGTAGTAATAGCGGGGGGTATAGGAGAGAGACCCAGTACTTC. Residues: CASSNSGGYRRETQYF. The full variable domain, with the rest looked up from reference TRBV19 and TRBJ2-5, is DGGITQSPKYLFRKEGQNVTLSCEQNLNHDAMYWYRQDPGQGLRLIYYSQIVNDFQKGDIAEGYSVSREKKESFPLTVTSAQKNPTAFYLCASSNSGGYRRETQYFGPGTRLLVL.

This clone was counted ten times or more. The chain recombines TRBV6-5 with TRBJ1-1; D is unclear. The V gene's germline CDR1 is MNHEY and CDR2 SVGAGI. V was pared by 0 bases and J by 3 bases, with 11 bases between. There are 15 residues in the CDR3. This CDR3 is CASSYSRFADTEAFF. The CDR3 nucleotides read TGTGCCAGCAGTTACTCGAGGTTCGCGGACACTGAAGCTTTCTTT.

The chain combines TRBV13 with TRBJ2-3, with 7 positions matching TRBD2. J was trimmed by 2 bases and V by 5 bases; bases with no gene match: 16. This CDR3 has 18 amino acids. Germline CDR1 PRHDT, CDR2 FYEKMQ (reference sequence). The CDR3 DNA is TGTGCCAGCAGCGGGGGGGGTTCTACGTCAGGTAACACAGATACGCAGTATTTT. Translated, it gives CASSGGGSTSGNTDTQYF.

This clone has only a few counts. The chain joins TRBV2 to TRBJ1-5, with D possibly being TRBD1 (6 bases). Trimming stripped 6 bases from V and 6 bases from J, with 15 bases between. The CDR3 totals 14 residues. The germline gives CDR1 SNHLY, CDR2 FYNNEI. CDR3 amino acids: CASRGGGGAQPQHF. CDR3 nucleotides: TGTGCCAGCAGAGGAGGGGGGGGCGCTCAGCCCCAGCATTTT.

The V call is TRBV28, the J call TRBJ2-7, with TRBD1 as a possible D gene (6 bases). CDR1 is MDHEN and CDR2 is SYDVKM in the germline V gene. This CDR3 spans 13 amino acids. V shed 6 bases and J shed 2 bases, with 11 bases lying between them. This chain's CDR3 is CASRLGQPYEQYF. In nucleotides, the CDR3 is TGTGCCAGCAGGCTAGGACAGCCCTACGAGCAGTACTTC.

This rearrangement joins TRBV6-1 to TRBJ1-1, with a possible D match to TRBD1 (5 bases). This CDR3 has 16 amino acids. Germline CDR1 reads MNHNS; CDR2 reads SASEGT. Between the trimmed V and J ends, which lost 1 base and 1 base, there was a span of 13 bases. CDR3 sequence reads: CASSEGRWGTNTEAFF. The CDR3 nucleotides read TGTGCCAGCAGTGAAGGTAGGTGGGGCACGAACACTGAAGCTTTCTTT.

This clone was detected a few times. CDR3 protein: CASSYSIQRGQETQYF. CDR3 bases: TGTGCCAGCAGTTACTCGATACAGCGGGGCCAAGAGACCCAGTACTTC. The V gene is TRBV6-5, the J gene TRBJ2-5, with 7 bases matching TRBD2. The CDR3 extends over 16 amino acids. V shed 0 bases and J 1 base; nucleotides not matched to a gene: 5. Germline CDR1 MNHEY, CDR2 SVGAGI.